This T cell receptor beta chain derives from a study of cytomegalovirus exposure and HLA in healthy donors. Comments on this clone: Antigen: not known.

V lost 5 bases to trimming and J lost 7 bases, with 20 bases between them. Germline V lookup: CDR1 SEHNR, CDR2 FQNEAQ (reference sequence). The CDR3 runs 15 residues. The primer mix had 60 Vbeta and 13 Jbeta primers. TCRdb's table, derived via immunoSEQ multiplex PCR, lists solely in-frame clones and lacks some. This sample has about 110,000 clones, with around 80% found just once. Study conclusions and caveats: A later analysis linked a missense DCLRE1C variant to TCR beta V- and J-gene trimming. Roughly uniform depth of sequencing across donors was assumed in presence/absence analyses. Later analysis identified about 15,000 TCR beta sequences associated with HLA alleles, using a false discovery rate threshold of 0.05. As was reported, the HLA-A and HLA-B alleles of most subjects were accurately predicted from TCR beta sequences.

The source material was PBMCs. The V and J genes are TRBV7-9 and TRBJ1-1; D is possibly TRBD1 (6 bases). The sequence derives from a man aged 25-45 years in good health and CMV-seropositive. Here the CDR3 reads CASSPLGAGVNEAFF. Here the CDR3 DNA reads TGTGCCAGCAGCCCGCTCGGGGCAGGGGTAAATGAAGCTTTCTTT.